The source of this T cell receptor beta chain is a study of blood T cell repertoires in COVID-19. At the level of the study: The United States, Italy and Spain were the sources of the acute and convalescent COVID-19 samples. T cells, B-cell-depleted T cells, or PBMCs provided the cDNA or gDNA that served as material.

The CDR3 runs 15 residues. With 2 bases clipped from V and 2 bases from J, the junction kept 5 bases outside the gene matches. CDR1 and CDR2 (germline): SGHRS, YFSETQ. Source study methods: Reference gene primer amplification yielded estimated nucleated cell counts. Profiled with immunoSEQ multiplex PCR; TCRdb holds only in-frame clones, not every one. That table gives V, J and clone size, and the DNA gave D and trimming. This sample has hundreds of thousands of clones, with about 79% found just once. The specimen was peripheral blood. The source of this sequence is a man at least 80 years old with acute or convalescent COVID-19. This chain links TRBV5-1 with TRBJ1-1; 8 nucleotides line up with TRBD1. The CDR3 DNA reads TGCGCCAGCAGCTTCGACAGGGGTCGAAACACTGAAGCTTTCTTT. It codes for CASSFDRGRNTEAFF.